The 7 T cell receptor beta chains reported below all come from one sample, sequenced in a study of beta chain features in type 1 diabetes. Study-level results: Significant though moderate, a shortening of TCRB CDR3s appeared in all four CD4+ subsets of Type 1 diabetes patients.

Every bit of the isolated RNA underwent reverse transcription, so sequencing read expressed TCRB transcripts. Clones were sequenced by immunoSEQ multiplex PCR, and TCRdb holds only the in-frame ones, with some missing. The repertoire holds roughly 140,000 clones, with under 13% as singletons. Their antigen targets remain unknown. Sequenced input: central memory CD4+ T cells from blood. These TCRs come from a man under 40 with type 1 diabetes.

This clone was seen a few times. The chain uses TRBV18 and TRBJ2-1, with 8 positions matching TRBD2. This CDR3 has 13 amino acids. Germline V CDR1 and CDR2: KGHSH, LQKENI. Trimming cost V 4 bases and J 10 bases; bases outside gene matches: 6. CDR3 region: CASSRGTSVEQFF. DNA of the CDR3: TGTGCCAGCTCACGGGGGACTAGTGTGGAGCAGTTCTTC.

The chain employs TRBV28 and TRBJ2-1, with 7 nucleotides matching TRBD2. The ends lost 3 bases at V and 8 bases at J; junction bases unmatched: 19. Germline values: CDR1 MDHEN, CDR2 SYDVKM. This CDR3 region has 18 residues. The CDR3 loop reads CASSFGLAGLPLVDEQFF. DNA of the CDR3: TGTGCCAGCAGTTTCGGGTTAGCGGGCCTACCCTTGGTTGATGAGCAGTTCTTC.

J is TRBJ2-3 and V is TRBV29-1; TRBD1 agrees at 10 bases. Germline V CDR1 and CDR2: SQVTM, ANQGSEA. This CDR3 comprises 13 residues. The V and J ends lost 7 bases and 4 bases, in that order; junction bases with no gene match: 5. The CDR3: CSAKTGGSDTQYF. CDR3 nucleotides: TGCAGCGCAAAGACAGGGGGCTCAGATACGCAGTATTTT.

In this sample, this clone turned up a few times. The DNA of the CDR3 is TGTGCCAGCAGTTCGGGACTAGCGGCAACGCAAGAGACCCAGTACTTC. Residues: CASSSGLAATQETQYF. The chain carries TRBV28 and TRBJ2-5, with TRBD2 matching 11 bases. The CDR3 sequence is 16 residues long. After removal of 4 bases from V and 2 bases from J, the junction contained 6 bases not matched to a gene. CDR1 MDHEN and CDR2 SYDVKM come from the germline V gene.

V and J are TRBV28 and TRBJ2-3, with 15 bases fitting TRBD2. CDR3 size: 18 residues. CDR1 is MDHEN, CDR2 SYDVKM, per germline. The junction had 14 bases not matched to a gene; V was cut back by 5 bases and J by 8 bases. The CDR3 DNA sequence: TGTGCCAGCAGTCTGAGACCGGGACTAGCGGGAGGCCCTCCTACGCAGTATTTT. It codes for CASSLRPGLAGGPPTQYF. Variable domain in full (rest from reference TRBV28 and TRBJ2-3): DVKVTQSSRYLVKRTGEKVFLECVQDMDHENMFWYRQDPGLGLRLIYFSYDVKMKEKGDIPEGYSVSREKKERFSLILESASTNQTSMYLCASSLRPGLAGGPPTQYFGPGTRLTVL.

The J gene is TRBJ2-7, the V gene TRBV7-8; 8 bases are a match to TRBD1. Germline V gene lookup returns CDR1 SGHVS and CDR2 FQNEAQ. The CDR3 length is 14 residues. CDR3 DNA sequence: TGTGTCACTCGGGCCGGACAGGGCCCTGAAGAGCAGTACTTC. This codes for CVTRAGQGPEEQYF. Looking up the rest from reference TRBV7-8 and TRBJ2-7 gives the full variable domain: GAGVSQSPRYKVAKRGQDVALRCDPISGHVSLFWYQQALGQGPEFLTYFQNEAQLDKSGLPSDRFFAERPEGSVSTLKIQRTQQEDSAVYLCVTRAGQGPEEQYFGPGTRLTVT.

The rearrangement joins TRBV29-1 to TRBJ1-1; no definite D call. This CDR3 contains 14 residues. V was trimmed by 1 base and J by 8 bases, leaving 17 bases between them. CDR1 and CDR2 from the germline V gene are SQVTM and ANQGSEA. The CDR3 spells CSVEAREVASEAFF. CDR3 nucleotide sequence: TGCAGCGTTGAAGCCCGTGAGGTGGCCTCGGAAGCTTTCTTT.